A selection of T cell receptor beta chains follows, all from one sample in a study of molecular identifiers for immune sequencing clone quantification. Via MiXCR, TCRdb re-called the PCR reads, giving one row per CDR3 protein. There are over 600,000 distinct CDR3 sequences in the sample; 15% to 20% occur only once, and roughly 0.9% lies in the top ten. The material sequenced was naive CD8+ T cells from blood, with Jurkat cell RNA spiked in. These receptors originate from a human donor in good health. Some libraries in this study had Jurkat cell RNA spiked in. Both conserved end residues are part of each CDR3. The D gene is left open where the match is weak. Only part of the rows carry a size: once, few, many, or a class if the clone is expanded.

>.|TRBJ2-3|TRBV6-2/TRBV6-3|many
CASSYAGPGERLDTQYF
TGTGCCAGCAGTTACGCTGGTCCAGGGGAGCGCCTGGATACGCAGTATTTT
>.|TRBJ1-5|TRBV6-1|many
CASSRGNSNQPQHF
TGCGCCAGCAGTCGGGGGAATAGCAATCAGCCCCAGCATTTT
>.|TRBJ2-3|TRBV19|.
CASETGLGIGDTQYF
TGTGCCAGTGAAACAGGGTTGGGTATCGGGGATACGCAGTATTTT
>TRBD2|TRBJ2-7|TRBV4-1|.
CASSQEFNRDYYEQYF
TGCGCCAGCAGCCAAGAATTTAATAGGGACTACTACGAGCAGTACTTC
>TRBD1|TRBJ2-7|TRBV7-6|.
CACSPRDRPYEQYF
TGTGCCTGCAGCCCCCGGGACAGACCATACGAGCAGTACTTC
>TRBD1|TRBJ1-1|TRBV4-3|.
CASSQEQGGIAFF
TGCGCCAGCAGCCAGGAACAGGGGGGAATAGCTTTCTTT
>.|TRBJ2-7|TRBV5-1|many
CASSPDVGGYEQYF
TGCGCCAGCAGCCCGGATGTAGGGGGCTACGAGCAGTACTTC
>TRBD2|TRBJ2-2|TRBV20-1|many
CSARPSGRENTGELFF
TGCAGTGCTAGACCCAGCGGGAGGGAGAACACCGGGGAGCTGTTTTTT
>.|TRBJ2-7|TRBV7-8|many
CASSLEPGHTYYEQYF
TGTGCCAGCAGCTTAGAACCGGGACATACGTACTACGAGCAGTACTTC
>TRBD2|TRBJ2-5|TRBV7-7|.
CASSGAGDGETQYF
TGTGCTAGCAGCGGAGCGGGAGACGGGGAGACCCAGTACTTC
>.|TRBJ2-1|TRBV28|many
CASRPRALLDGEQFF
TGTGCCAGCAGACCGCGGGCCCTATTAGACGGTGAGCAGTTCTTC
>TRBD1|TRBJ2-2|TRBV6-5|many
CASRTGQSFTGELFF
TGTGCCAGCAGGACGGGACAGTCTTTCACCGGGGAGCTGTTTTTT
>.|TRBJ2-3|TRBV7-8|many
CASSREAASTDTQYF
TGTGCCAGCAGCCGAGAGGCGGCTAGCACAGATACGCAGTATTTT
>.|TRBJ1-5|TRBV4-1|.
CASSPRNVEGNQPQHF
TGCGCCAGCAGCCCCCGAAACGTGGAAGGCAATCAGCCCCAGCATTTT
>.|TRBJ2-7|TRBV2|few
CASSEALAATYEQYF
TGTGCCAGCAGTGAAGCTCTAGCAGCAACCTACGAGCAGTACTTC
>.|TRBJ2-5|TRBV27|few
CASSLGPRGLETQYF
TGTGCCAGCAGTTTAGGGCCACGGGGGTTGGAGACCCAGTACTTC
>TRBD1|TRBJ2-7|TRBV12-3/TRBV12-4|.
CASRIQGANEQYF
TGTGCCAGCAGAATACAGGGGGCCAACGAGCAGTACTTC
>TRBD2|TRBJ2-1|TRBV4-3|few
CASSQDQDNYRLSGRNEQFF
TGCGCCAGCAGCCAAGATCAGGACAACTATAGACTAAGCGGGAGGAATGAGCAGTTCTTC
>TRBD2|TRBJ2-7|TRBV6-2/TRBV6-3|few
CASSYNPGTTLSSYEQYF
TGTGCCAGCAGTTACAACCCGGGGACTACCCTAAGCTCCTACGAGCAGTACTTC
>.|TRBJ2-7|TRBV10-2|.
CTSSETGEGVWEQYF
TGCACCAGCAGTGAAACAGGGGAGGGTGTTTGGGAGCAGTACTTC
>TRBD1|TRBJ1-1|TRBV5-1|many
CASSSGQGIWNTEAFF
TGCGCCAGCAGCTCGGGACAGGGGATTTGGAACACTGAAGCTTTCTTT
>TRBD1|TRBJ1-1|TRBV7-3|many
CASSLIPIRTGVTEAFF
TGTGCCAGCAGCTTAATTCCTATTAGGACAGGGGTTACTGAAGCTTTCTTT
>.|TRBJ2-2|TRBV6-5|few
CASSYGAFTGELFF
TGTGCCAGCAGTTATGGGGCCTTTACCGGGGAGCTGTTTTTT
>.|TRBJ1-2|TRBV12-3/TRBV12-4|.
CASSLVGGTRKKF
TGTGCCAGCAGTTTAGTAGGCGGGACCCGAAAAAAATTC
>TRBD1|TRBJ2-3|TRBV6-5|many
CASRTGDSTQYF
TGTGCCAGCAGGACAGGGGATTCTACGCAGTATTTT
>.|TRBJ2-7|TRBV27|few
CASSLSSGTSYEQYF
TGTGCCAGCAGTTTATCGTCAGGAACCTCCTACGAGCAGTACTTC
>.|TRBJ1-2|TRBV11-2|.
CASGSGDGYTF
TGTGCCAGCGGCTCAGGGGATGGCTACACCTTC
>.|TRBJ1-2|TRBV12-3/TRBV12-4|many
CASSLDVRVPYGYTF
TGTGCCAGCAGTTTAGATGTCAGGGTTCCCTATGGCTACACCTTC
>.|TRBJ2-5|TRBV3-1|.
CASSQDSRGLVTLQAQYF
TGTGCCAGCAGCCAAGATTCAAGGGGCCTAGTTACTCTACAGGCCCAGTACTTC
>TRBD1|TRBJ2-4|TRBV6-2/TRBV6-3|many
CASSYIVGTGWIAKNIQYF
TGTGCCAGCAGTTATATAGTTGGGACAGGGTGGATAGCCAAAAACATTCAGTACTTC
>.|TRBJ2-4|TRBV6-5|many
CASSYPLGPSSIQYF
TGTGCCAGCAGTTACCCGCTAGGGCCAAGTAGCATTCAGTACTTC
>.|TRBJ2-7|TRBV19|many
CASSIDGPSKKQYF
TGTGCCAGTAGTATAGACGGCCCGTCAAAAAAGCAGTACTTC